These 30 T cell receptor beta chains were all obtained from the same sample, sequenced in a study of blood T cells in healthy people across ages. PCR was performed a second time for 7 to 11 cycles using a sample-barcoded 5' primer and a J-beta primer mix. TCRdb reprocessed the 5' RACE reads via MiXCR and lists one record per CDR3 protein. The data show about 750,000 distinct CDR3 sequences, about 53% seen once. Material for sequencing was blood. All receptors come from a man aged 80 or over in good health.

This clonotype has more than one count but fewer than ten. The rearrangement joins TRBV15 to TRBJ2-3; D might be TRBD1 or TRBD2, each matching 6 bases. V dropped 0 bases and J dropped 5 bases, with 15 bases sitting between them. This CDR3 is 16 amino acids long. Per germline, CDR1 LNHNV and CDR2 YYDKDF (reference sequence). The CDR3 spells CATSRDGGLLGDTQYF. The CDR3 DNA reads TGTGCCACCAGCAGAGATGGGGGGCTCTTAGGAGATACGCAGTATTTT.

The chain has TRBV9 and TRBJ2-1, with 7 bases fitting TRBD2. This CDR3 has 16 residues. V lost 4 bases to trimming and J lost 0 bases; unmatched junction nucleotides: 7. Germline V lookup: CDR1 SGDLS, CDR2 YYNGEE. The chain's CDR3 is CASSPQLAISYNEQFF. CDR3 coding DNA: TGTGCCAGCAGCCCTCAACTAGCGATCTCCTACAATGAGCAGTTCTTC.

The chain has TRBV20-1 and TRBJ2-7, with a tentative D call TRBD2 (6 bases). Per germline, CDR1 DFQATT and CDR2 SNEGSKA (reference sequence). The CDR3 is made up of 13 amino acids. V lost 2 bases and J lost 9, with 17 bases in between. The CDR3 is CSARWEAWAGQYF. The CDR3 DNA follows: TGCAGTGCTAGATGGGAGGCCTGGGCGGGGCAGTACTTC.

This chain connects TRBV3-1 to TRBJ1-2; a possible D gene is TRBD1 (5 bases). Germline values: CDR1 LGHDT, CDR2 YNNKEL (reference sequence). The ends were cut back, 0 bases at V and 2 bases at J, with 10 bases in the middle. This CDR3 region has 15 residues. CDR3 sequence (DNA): TGTGCCAGCAGCCAAGATGTGGCAGGGAACTATGGCTACACCTTC. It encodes CASSQDVAGNYGYTF.

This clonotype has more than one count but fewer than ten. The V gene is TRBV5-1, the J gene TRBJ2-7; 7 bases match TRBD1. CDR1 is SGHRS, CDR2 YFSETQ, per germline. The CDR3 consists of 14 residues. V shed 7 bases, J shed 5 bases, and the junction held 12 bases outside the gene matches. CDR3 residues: CASRPRGGFHEQYF. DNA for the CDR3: TGCGCCAGCCGCCCTAGAGGGGGCTTCCACGAGCAGTACTTC.

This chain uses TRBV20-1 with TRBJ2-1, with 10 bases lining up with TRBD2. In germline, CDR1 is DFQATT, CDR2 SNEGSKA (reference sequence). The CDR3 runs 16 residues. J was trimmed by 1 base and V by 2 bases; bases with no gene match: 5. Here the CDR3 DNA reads TGCAGTGCTAGACCCCGGACTAGCGGTTCCTACAATGAGCAGTTCTTC. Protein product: CSARPRTSGSYNEQFF.

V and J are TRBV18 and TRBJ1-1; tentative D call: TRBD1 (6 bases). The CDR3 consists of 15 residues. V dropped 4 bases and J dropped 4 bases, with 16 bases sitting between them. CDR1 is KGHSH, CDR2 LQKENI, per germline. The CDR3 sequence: CASSQATGGSTEAFF. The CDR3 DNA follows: TGTGCCAGCTCACAGGCGACAGGCGGGAGCACTGAAGCTTTCTTT. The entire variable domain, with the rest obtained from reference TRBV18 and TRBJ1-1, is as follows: NAGVMQNPRHLVRRRGQEARLRCSPMKGHSHVYWYRQLPEEGLKFMVYLQKENIIDESGMPKERFSAEFPKEGPSILRIQQVVRGDSAAYFCASSQATGGSTEAFFGQGTRLTVV.

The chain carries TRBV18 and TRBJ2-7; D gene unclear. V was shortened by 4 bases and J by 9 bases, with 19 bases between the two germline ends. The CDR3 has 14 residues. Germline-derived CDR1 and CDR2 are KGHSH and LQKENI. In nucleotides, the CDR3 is TGTGCCAGCTCACGGGCCTTACAAGACGACGGGCAGTACTTC. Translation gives CASSRALQDDGQYF.

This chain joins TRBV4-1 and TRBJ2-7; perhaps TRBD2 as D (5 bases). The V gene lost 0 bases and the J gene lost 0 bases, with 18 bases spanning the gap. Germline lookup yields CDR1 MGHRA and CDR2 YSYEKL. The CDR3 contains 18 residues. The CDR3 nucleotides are TGCGCCAGCAGCCAAGAACAACTAGGCGATTTGAGCTCCTACGAGCAGTACTTC. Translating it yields CASSQEQLGDLSSYEQYF.

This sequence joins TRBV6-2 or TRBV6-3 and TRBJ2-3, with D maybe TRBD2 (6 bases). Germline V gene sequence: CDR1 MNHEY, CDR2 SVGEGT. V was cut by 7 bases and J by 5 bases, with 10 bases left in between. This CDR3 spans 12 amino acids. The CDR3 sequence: CASTGAGDTQYF. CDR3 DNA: TGTGCCAGCACCGGAGCGGGAGATACGCAGTATTTT.

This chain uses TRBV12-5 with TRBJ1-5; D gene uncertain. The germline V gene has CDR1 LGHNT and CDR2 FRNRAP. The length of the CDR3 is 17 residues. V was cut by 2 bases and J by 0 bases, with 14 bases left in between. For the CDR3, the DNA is TGTGCTAGTGGTTTGTACTTACCTGGATATAGCAATCAGCCCCAGCATTTT. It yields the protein CASGLYLPGYSNQPQHF. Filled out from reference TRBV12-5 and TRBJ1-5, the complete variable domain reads DARVTQTPRHKVTEMGQEVTMRCQPILGHNTVFWYRQTMMQGLELLAYFRNRAPLDDSGMPKDRFSAEMPDATLATLKIQPSEPRDSAVYFCASGLYLPGYSNQPQHFGDGTRLSIL.

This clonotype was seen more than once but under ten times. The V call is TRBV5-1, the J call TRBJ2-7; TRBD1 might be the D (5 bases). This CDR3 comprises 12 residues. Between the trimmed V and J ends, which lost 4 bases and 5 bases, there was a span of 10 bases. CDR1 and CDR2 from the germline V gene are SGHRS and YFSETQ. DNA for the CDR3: TGCGCCAGCAGCCCAGGGTTTCACGAGCAGTACTTC. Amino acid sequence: CASSPGFHEQYF.

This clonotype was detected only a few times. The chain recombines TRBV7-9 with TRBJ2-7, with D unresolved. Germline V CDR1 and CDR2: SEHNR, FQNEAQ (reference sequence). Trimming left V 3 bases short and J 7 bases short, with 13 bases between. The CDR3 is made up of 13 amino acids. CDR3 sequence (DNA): TGTGCCAGCAGCTTTTTGAAGGTGGCGGAGCAGTACTTC. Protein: CASSFLKVAEQYF.

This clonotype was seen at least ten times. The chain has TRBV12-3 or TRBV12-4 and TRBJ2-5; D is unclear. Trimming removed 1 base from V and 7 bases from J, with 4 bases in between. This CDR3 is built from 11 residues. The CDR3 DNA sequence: TGTGCCAGCAGTTTAGGGGGGACCCAGTACTTC. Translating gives CASSLGGTQYF.

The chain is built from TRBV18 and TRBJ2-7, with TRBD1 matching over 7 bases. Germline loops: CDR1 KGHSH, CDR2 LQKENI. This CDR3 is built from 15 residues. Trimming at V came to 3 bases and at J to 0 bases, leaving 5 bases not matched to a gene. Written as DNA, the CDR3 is TGTGCCAGCTCACCTCTCGGGACAGCCTCCTACGAGCAGTACTTC. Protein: CASSPLGTASYEQYF.

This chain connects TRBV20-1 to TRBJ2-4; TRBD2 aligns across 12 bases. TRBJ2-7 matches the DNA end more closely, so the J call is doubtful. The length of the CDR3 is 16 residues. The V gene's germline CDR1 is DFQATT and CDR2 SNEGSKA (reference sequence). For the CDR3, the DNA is TGCAGTGCCCGATGGACTAGCGGGACCATCCCTTACGAGCAGTACTTC. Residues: CSARWTSGTIPYEQYF.

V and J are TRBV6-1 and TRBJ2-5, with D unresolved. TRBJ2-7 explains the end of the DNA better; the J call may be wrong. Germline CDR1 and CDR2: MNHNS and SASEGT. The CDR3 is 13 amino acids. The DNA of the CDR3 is TGTGCCAGCAGTCGTAGATCCTCCTACGAGCAGTACTTC. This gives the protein CASSRRSSYEQYF.

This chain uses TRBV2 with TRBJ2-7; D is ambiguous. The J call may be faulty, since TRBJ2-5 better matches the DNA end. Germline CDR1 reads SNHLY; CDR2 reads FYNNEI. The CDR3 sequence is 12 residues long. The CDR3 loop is CASGISIETQYF. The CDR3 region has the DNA TGTGCCAGCGGAATATCAATAGAGACCCAGTACTTC.

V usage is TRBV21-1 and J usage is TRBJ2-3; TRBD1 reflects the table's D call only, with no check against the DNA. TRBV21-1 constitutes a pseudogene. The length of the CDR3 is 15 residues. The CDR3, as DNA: TGTACCAGCAGCAAAGGGGGCCCTAGCACAGATACGCAGTATTTT. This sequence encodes CTSSKGGPSTDTQYF.

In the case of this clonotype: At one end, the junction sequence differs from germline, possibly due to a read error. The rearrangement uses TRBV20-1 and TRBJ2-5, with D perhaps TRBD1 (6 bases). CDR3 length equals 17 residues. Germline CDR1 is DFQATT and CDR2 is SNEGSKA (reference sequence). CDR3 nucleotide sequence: TGCAGTGCTGGAGACAGGACCTTTAGACCCCTCCAAGAGACCCAGTACTTC. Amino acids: CSAGDRTFRPLQETQYF.

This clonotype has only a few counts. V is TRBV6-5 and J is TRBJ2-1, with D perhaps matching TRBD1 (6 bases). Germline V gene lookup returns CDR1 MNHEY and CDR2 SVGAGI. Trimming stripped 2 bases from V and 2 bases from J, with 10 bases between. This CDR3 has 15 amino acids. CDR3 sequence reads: CASSYNGQTYNEQFF. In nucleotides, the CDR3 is TGTGCCAGCAGTTACAACGGACAGACCTACAATGAGCAGTTCTTC.

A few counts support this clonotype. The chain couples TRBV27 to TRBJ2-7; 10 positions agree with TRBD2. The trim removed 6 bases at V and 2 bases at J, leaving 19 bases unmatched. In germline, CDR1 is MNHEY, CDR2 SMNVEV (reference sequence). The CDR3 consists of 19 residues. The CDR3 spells CASSRTVGASGSEPYEQYF. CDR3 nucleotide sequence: TGTGCCAGCAGCCGTACAGTTGGGGCTAGCGGGAGCGAACCCTACGAGCAGTACTTC.

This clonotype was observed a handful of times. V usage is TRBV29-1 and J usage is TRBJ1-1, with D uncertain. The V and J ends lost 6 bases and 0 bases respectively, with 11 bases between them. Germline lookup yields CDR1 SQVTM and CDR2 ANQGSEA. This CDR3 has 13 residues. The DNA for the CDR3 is TGCAGCGTCGTCAACGAGGTGAACACTGAAGCTTTCTTT. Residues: CSVVNEVNTEAFF.

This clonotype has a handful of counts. For the CDR3, the DNA is TGTGCCAGCTCACCAGCCAGCAACTATGGCTACACCTTC. Residues: CASSPASNYGYTF. The rearrangement uses TRBV18 and TRBJ1-2; D is unclear. The V end was cut by 2 bases, the J end by 2 bases, with 6 bases between. CDR1 KGHSH and CDR2 LQKENI come from the germline V gene. The CDR3 has 13 amino acids.

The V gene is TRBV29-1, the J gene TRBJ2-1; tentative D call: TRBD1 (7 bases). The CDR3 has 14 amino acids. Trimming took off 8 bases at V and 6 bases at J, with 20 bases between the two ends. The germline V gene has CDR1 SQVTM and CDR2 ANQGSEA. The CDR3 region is CSLMEGARSNEQFF. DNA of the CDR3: TGCAGCTTAATGGAGGGGGCGCGGTCCAATGAGCAGTTCTTC.

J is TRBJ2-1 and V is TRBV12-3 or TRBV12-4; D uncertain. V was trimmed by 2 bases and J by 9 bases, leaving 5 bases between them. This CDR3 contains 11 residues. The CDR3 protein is CASSLSSEQFF. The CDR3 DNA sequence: TGTGCCAGCAGTTTAAGTAGTGAGCAGTTCTTC.

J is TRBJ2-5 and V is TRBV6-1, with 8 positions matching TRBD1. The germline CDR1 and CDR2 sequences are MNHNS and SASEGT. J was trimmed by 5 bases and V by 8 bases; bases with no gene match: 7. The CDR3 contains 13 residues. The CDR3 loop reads CASGQGWGETQYF. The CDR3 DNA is TGTGCCAGCGGACAGGGATGGGGGGAGACCCAGTACTTC.

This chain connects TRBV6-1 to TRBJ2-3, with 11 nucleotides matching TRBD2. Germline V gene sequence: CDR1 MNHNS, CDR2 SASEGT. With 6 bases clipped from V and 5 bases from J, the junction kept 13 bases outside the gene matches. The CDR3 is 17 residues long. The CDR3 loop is CASRRGSGRGVGDTQYF. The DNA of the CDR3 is TGTGCCAGCAGGCGAGGTAGCGGGAGGGGTGTGGGAGATACGCAGTATTTT.

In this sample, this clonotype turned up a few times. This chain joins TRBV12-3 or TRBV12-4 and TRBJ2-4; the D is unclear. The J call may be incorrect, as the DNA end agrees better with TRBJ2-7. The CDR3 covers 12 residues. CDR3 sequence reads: CASSTRENEQYF. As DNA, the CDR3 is TGTGCCAGCAGCACTCGAGAAAACGAGCAGTACTTC.

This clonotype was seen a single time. CDR3 DNA: TGTGCCAGCAGCCCCCTTGGTCTGGCGGGAGGGTCTAGATACGCGTATTTT. It translates to CASSPLGLAGGSRYAYF. The chain joins TRBV7-6 to TRBJ2-3, with 9 bases aligning to TRBD2. The V gene's germline CDR1 is SGHVS and CDR2 FNYEAQ. This CDR3 contains 17 residues. V shed 5 bases and J 14 bases; nucleotides not matched to a gene: 23.